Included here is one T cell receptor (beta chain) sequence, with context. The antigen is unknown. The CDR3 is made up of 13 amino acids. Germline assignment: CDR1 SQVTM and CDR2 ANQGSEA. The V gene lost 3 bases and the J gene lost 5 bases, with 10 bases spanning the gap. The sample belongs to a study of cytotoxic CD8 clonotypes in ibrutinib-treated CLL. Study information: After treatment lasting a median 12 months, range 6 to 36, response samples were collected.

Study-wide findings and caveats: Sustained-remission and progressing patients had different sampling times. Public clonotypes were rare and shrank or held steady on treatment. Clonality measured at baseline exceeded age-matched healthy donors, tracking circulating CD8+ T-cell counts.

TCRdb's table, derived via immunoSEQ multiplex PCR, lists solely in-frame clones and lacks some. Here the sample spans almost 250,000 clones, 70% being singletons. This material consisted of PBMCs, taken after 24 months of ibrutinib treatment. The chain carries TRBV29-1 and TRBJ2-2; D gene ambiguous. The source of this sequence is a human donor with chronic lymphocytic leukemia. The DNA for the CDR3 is TGCAGCGTTGATACCCTTAGTACCGGGGAGCTGTTTTTT. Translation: CSVDTLSTGELFF.